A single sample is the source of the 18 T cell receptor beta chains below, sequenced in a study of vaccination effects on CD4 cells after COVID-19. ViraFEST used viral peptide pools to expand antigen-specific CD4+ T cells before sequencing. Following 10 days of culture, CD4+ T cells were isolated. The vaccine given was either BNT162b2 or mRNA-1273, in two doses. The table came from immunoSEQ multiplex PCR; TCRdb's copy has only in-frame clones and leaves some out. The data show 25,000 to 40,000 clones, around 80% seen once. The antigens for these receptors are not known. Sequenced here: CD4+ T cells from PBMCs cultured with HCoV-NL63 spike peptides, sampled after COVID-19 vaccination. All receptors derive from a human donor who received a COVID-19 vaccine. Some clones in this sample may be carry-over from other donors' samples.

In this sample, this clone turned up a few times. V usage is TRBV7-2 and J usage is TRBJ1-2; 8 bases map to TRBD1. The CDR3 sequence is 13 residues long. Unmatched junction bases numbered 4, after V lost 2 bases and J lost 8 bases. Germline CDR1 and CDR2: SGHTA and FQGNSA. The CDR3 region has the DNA TGTGCCAGCAGCTTACAGGGGGCAAAAGGCTACACCTTC. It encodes CASSLQGAKGYTF.

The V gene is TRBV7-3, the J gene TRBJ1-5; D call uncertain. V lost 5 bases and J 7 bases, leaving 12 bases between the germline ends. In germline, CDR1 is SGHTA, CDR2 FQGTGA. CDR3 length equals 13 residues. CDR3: CASSRAWGQPQHF. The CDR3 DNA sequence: TGTGCCAGCAGCCGAGCCTGGGGACAGCCCCAGCATTTT.

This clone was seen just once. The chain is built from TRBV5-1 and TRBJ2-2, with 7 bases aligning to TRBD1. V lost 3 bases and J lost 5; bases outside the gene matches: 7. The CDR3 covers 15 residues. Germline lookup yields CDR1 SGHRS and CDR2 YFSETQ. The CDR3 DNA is TGCGCCAGCAGCTCAGCCTACAGGGGTACCGGGGAGCTGTTTTTT. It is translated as CASSSAYRGTGELFF.

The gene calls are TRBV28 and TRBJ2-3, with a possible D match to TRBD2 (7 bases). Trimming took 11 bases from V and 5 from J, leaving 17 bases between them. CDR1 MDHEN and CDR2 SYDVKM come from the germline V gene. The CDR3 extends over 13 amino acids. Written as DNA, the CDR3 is TGTGCCTCTTGTAGGGGGGGTGGAGATACGCAGTATTTT. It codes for CASCRGGGDTQYF.

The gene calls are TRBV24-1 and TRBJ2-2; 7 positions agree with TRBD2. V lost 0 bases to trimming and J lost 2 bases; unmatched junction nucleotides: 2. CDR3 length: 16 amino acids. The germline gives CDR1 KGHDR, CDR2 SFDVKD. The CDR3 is CATSDLGDYNTGELFF. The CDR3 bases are TGTGCCACCAGTGATTTGGGGGACTACAACACCGGGGAGCTGTTTTTT.

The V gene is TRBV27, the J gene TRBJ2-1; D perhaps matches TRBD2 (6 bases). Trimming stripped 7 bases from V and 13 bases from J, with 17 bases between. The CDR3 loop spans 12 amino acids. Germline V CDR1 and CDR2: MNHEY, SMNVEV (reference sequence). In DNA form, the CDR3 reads TGTGCCAGCAACAAACCGGGACTCAAACAGTTCTTC. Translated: CASNKPGLKQFF.

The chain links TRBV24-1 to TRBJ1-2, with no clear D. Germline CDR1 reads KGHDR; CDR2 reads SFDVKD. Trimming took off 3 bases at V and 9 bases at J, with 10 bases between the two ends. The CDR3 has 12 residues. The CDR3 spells CATSDPWGRYTF. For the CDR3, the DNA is TGTGCCACCAGTGATCCCTGGGGTCGCTACACCTTC.

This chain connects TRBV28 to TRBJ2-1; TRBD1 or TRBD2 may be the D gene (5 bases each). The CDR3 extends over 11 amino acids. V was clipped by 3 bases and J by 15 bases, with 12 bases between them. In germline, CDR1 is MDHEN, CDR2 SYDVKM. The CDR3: CASSFTRGTFF. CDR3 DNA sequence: TGTGCCAGCAGTTTTACGAGGGGCACGTTCTTC.

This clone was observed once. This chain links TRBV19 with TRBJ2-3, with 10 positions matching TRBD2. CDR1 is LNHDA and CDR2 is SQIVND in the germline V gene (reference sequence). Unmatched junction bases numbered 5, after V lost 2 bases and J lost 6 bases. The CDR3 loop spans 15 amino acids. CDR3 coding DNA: TGTGCCAGTAGTATAAGAGCGGGGGGGGAGGATACGCAGTATTTT. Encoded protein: CASSIRAGGEDTQYF.

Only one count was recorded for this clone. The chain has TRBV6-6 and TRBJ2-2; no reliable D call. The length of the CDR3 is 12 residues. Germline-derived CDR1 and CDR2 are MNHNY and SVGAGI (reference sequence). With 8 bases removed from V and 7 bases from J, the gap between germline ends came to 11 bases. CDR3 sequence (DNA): TGTGCCAGCCATGGGCTGGGCGGGGAGCTGTTTTTT. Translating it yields CASHGLGGELFF.

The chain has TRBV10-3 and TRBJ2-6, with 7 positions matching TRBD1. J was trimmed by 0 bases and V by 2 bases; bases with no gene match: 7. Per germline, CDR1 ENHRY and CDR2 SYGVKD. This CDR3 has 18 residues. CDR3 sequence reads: CAISEAPAGGSGANVLTF. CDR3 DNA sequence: TGTGCCATCAGTGAGGCTCCGGCAGGGGGCTCTGGGGCCAACGTCCTGACTTTC.

CDR3 bases: TGCGCCAGCAGCTTGGAGGGACAGAGCAATGAAAAACTGTTTTTT. It translates to CASSLEGQSNEKLFF. V is TRBV5-1 and J is TRBJ1-4, with TRBD1 identical over 7 bases. Germline V gene data show CDR1 as SGHRS and CDR2 as YFSETQ. J gave up 5 bases and V 0 bases, and 4 bases lay outside the gene matches. This CDR3 spans 15 amino acids.

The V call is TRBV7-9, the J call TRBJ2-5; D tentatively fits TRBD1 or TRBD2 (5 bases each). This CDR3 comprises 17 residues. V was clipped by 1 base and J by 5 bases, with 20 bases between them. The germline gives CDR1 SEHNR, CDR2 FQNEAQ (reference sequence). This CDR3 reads CASSLGRDLRREETQYF. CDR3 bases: TGTGCCAGCAGCTTAGGACGGGACCTCCGGCGCGAGGAGACCCAGTACTTC.

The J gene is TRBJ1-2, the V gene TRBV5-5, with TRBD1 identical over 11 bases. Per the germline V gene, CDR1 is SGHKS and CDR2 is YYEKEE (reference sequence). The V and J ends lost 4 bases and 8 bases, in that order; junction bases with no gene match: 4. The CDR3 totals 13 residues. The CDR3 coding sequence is TGTGCCAGCAGCGTGGGACAGGGGGGCGGCTACACCTTC. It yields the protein CASSVGQGGGYTF.

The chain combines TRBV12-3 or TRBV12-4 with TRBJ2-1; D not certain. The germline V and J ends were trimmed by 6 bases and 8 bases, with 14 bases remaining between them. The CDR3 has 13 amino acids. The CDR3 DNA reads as TGTGCCAGCAGCCCACGAACGTTCGATGAGCAGTTCTTC. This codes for CASSPRTFDEQFF.

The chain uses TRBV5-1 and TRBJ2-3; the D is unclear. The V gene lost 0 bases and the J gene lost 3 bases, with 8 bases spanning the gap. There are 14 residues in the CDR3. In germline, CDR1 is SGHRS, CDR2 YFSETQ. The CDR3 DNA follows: TGCGCCAGCAGCTTGGTGGGCGTTACAGATACGCAGTATTTT. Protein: CASSLVGVTDTQYF.

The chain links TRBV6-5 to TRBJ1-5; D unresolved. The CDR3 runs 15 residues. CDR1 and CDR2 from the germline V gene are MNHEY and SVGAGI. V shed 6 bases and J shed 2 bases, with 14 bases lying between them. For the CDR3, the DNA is TGTGCCAGCAGACAAGTGGGGAAGGGCAATCAGCCCCAGCATTTT. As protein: CASRQVGKGNQPQHF.

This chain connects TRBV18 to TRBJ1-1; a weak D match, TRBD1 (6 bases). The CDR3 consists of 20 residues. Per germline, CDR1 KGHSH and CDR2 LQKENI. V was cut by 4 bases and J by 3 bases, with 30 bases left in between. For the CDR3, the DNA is TGTGCCAGCTCACTCGGGGTTTTGTTAGGGACACTCCCGAGGGACACTGAAGCTTTCTTT. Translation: CASSLGVLLGTLPRDTEAFF.